In its sample, the clone carrying this T cell receptor (beta chain) was seen many times. Its target is not known. These data come from a study of naive and memory T cell subsets. Study observations and caveats: From naive to CM, EM and EMRA, diversity decreased and Gini increased. The power law exponent of TCR abundance differed between naive and memory cells.

Two oligonucleotides, mixed equimolar, formed the beta constant-region primer covering TRBC1 and TRBC2. The ligated cDNA underwent four PCR rounds using SP2 and nested alpha and beta constant-region primers. One entry per CDR3 protein results from TCRdb running MiXCR on the UMI-ligation and nested PCR reads. The sample has under 35,000 distinct CDR3 sequences; approximately 18% are singletons. This clonotype was obtained from a human donor in good health. The material sequenced was effector memory CD4+ T cells from blood. The subset is: effector memory, CD45RA- CD27-.

The CDR3 nucleotides read TGTGCCAGCAGCTTGGGGGAGGTGCGTAGACTAGCGGACAATGAGCAGTTCTTC. This gives the protein CASSLGEVRRLADNEQFF. The genes are TRBV5-6 and TRBJ2-1; the match to TRBD2 covers 9 bases. The CDR3 runs 18 residues. Looked up from germline, CDR1 is SGHDT and CDR2 is YYEEEE. V shed 0 bases and J 5 bases; nucleotides not matched to a gene: 12.